The clone carrying this T cell receptor (beta chain) counts as medium-sized. Antigen unknown. This record comes from a study of immune heterogeneity within non-small cell lung tumors. Study-level results: Largely, high-frequency T-cell receptor beta clonotypes differed from one individual patient to another.

Each sample used approximately 590 ng of genomic DNA from bulk tumor tissue. Biopsy collection occurred during surgery, with several far-apart biopsies per primary tumor. Curative surgery was performed on patients who had untreated, newly diagnosed non-small cell lung cancer. Multiplex PCR (32 V and 13 J primers) was used to amplify the TCR beta CDR3. TCRdb processed the multiplex PCR reads anew with MiXCR; each CDR3 protein has one entry. The sample shows 4,400 or so distinct CDR3 sequences, approximately 25% of them seen only once. Material: lung tumor tissue. The receptor comes from a man aged 50-59 years with non-small cell lung cancer.

The CDR3 loop reads CASSPTGTGGVGYTF. The CDR3, as DNA: TGTGCCAGCAGCCCGACAGGGACAGGGGGCGTTGGCTACACCTTC. The J gene is TRBJ1-2, the V gene TRBV3-1; 12 positions match TRBD1. Germline lookup yields CDR1 LGHDT and CDR2 YNNKEL (reference sequence). This CDR3 spans 15 amino acids. Trimming cost V 4 bases and J 7 bases; bases outside gene matches: 7.